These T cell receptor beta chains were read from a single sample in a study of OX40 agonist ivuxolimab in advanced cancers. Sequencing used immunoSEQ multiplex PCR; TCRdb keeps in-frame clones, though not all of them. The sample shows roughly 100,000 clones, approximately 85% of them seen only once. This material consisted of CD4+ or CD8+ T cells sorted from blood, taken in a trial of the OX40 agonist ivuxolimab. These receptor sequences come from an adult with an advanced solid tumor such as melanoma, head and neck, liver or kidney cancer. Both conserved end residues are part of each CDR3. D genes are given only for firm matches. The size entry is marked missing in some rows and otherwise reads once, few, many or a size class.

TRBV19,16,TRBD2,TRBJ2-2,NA,CATMERIGRALGELFF,TGTGCCACTATGGAGAGGATTGGGAGGGCCTTGGGGGAGCTGTTTTTT
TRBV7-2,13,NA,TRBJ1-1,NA,CASSSPRQAATFF,TGTGCCAGCAGCTCTCCCCGACAGGCGGCAACTTTCTTT
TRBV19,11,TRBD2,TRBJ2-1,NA,CATSGHNEQFF,TGTGCCACTAGCGGCCACAATGAGCAGTTCTTC
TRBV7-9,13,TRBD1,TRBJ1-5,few,CASSRDSYQPQHF,TGTGCCAGCAGCCGGGACAGCTATCAGCCCCAGCATTTT
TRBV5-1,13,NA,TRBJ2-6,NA,CASSLAGRNVLTF,TGCGCCAGCAGCTTGGCGGGGCGGAACGTCCTGACTTTC
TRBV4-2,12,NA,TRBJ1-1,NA,CASSQEPLGAFF,TGTGCCAGCAGCCAAGAACCTCTTGGGGCTTTCTTT
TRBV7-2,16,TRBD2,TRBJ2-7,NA,CASSLGSGAGGYEQYF,TGTGCCAGCAGCTTAGGGTCTGGGGCGGGGGGTTACGAGCAGTACTTC
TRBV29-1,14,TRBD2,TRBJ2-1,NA,CSVDVLADYNEQFF,TGCAGCGTTGATGTACTAGCGGACTACAATGAGCAGTTCTTC
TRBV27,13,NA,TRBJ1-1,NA,CASSFGGLTEAFF,TGTGCCAGCAGTTTCGGGGGTCTCACTGAAGCTTTCTTT
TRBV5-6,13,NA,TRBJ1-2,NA,CASSLGRDYGYTF,TGTGCCAGCAGCCTGGGACGGGACTATGGCTACACCTTC
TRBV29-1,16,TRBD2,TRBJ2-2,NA,CSVLLAGGPGTGELFF,TGCAGCGTCCTACTAGCGGGAGGGCCGGGTACCGGGGAGCTGTTTTTT
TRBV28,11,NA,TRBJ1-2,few,CASRDTYGYTF,TGTGCCAGCAGGGACACATACGGCTACACCTTC
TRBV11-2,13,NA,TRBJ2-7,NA,CASSPPLEPEQYF,TGTGCCAGCAGCCCCCCGTTGGAACCCGAGCAGTACTTC
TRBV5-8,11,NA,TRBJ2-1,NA,CASTPWREQFF,TGTGCCAGCACCCCTTGGCGGGAGCAGTTCTTC
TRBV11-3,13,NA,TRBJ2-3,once,CASSLGSTDTQYF,TGTGCCAGCAGCCTCGGAAGCACAGATACGCAGTATTTT
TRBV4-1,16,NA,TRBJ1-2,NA,CASSQVTWGGLDGYTF,TGCGCCAGCAGCCAAGTTACGTGGGGGGGGCTGGATGGCTACACCTTC
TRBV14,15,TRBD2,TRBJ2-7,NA,CASSQGEGVPYEQYF,TGTGCCAGCAGCCAGGGGGAGGGCGTCCCCTACGAGCAGTACTTC
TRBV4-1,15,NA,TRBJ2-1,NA,CASSYSGATHNEQFF,TGCGCCAGCAGCTACAGCGGAGCGACGCACAATGAGCAGTTCTTC
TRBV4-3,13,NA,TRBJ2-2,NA,CASSQWGLGELFF,TGCGCCAGCAGCCAATGGGGTTTAGGGGAGCTGTTTTTT
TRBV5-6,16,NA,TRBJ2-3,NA,CASTTRGLGLTDTQYF,TGTGCCAGCACCACCCGAGGTCTGGGGCTCACAGATACGCAGTATTTT
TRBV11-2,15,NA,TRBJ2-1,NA,CASSLVGAGDNEQFF,TGTGCCAGCAGCTTAGTGGGGGCAGGGGACAATGAGCAGTTCTTC
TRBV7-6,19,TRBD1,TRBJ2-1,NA,CASSLVQGVDRGKGNEQFF,TGTGCCAGCAGCTTAGTACAGGGGGTAGATCGCGGGAAAGGGAATGAGCAGTTCTTC
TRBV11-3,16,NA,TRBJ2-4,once,CASSLSEVRTKNIQYF,TGTGCCAGCAGCTTATCGGAGGTCCGGACCAAAAACATTCAGTACTTC
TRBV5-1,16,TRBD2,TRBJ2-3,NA,CASSFVTSGYSDTQYF,TGCGCCAGCAGCTTCGTGACTAGCGGGTACTCAGATACGCAGTATTTT
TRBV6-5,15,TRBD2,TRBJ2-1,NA,CASSSGGAEYNEQFF,TGTGCCAGCAGCTCCGGGGGGGCCGAGTACAATGAGCAGTTCTTC
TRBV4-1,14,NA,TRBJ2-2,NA,CASSQAGATGELFF,TGCGCCAGCAGCCAAGCGGGAGCCACCGGGGAGCTGTTTTTT
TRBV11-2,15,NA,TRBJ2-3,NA,CASSLVGGITDTQYF,TGTGCCAGCAGCTTAGTTGGGGGCATCACAGATACGCAGTATTTT